Each of the 24 T cell receptor beta chains below was sequenced from the same sample in a study of identical twins. TCRdb reanalysed the 5' RACE reads using MiXCR and keeps one entry per CDR3 protein. The sample includes fewer than 250,000 distinct CDR3 sequences, 7% to 8.5% of them seen just once. This sample also belongs to another study, concerning yellow fever vaccine responses in identical twins.

Sequencing was carried out using CD8+ T cells sorted from blood. The receptors come from a woman aged 18-29 years in good health.

The genes are TRBV28 and TRBJ2-7; D is unresolved. The V gene lost 4 bases and the J gene lost 1 base, with 11 bases spanning the gap. Germline loops: CDR1 MDHEN, CDR2 SYDVKM. The length of the CDR3 is 14 residues. CDR3 residues: CASSWMGRSYEQYF. CDR3 DNA sequence: TGTGCCAGCAGTTGGATGGGTCGATCCTACGAGCAGTACTTC.

The gene calls are TRBV19 and TRBJ2-3, with TRBD2 matching 7 bases. Trimming at V came to 2 bases and at J to 1 base, leaving 6 bases not matched to a gene. The CDR3 consists of 16 residues. CDR1 and CDR2 (germline): LNHDA, SQIVND (reference sequence). The CDR3 coding sequence is TGTGCCAGTAGTATACATCGGGAGGTTGGCACAGATACGCAGTATTTT. It translates to CASSIHREVGTDTQYF.

This clonotype was seen ten or more times. V usage is TRBV3-1 and J usage is TRBJ2-5; 10 positions agree with TRBD1. Germline CDR1 LGHDT, CDR2 YNNKEL (reference sequence). This CDR3 is 14 amino acids long. With V trimmed by 5 bases and J by 5 bases, 5 bases remained unmatched. The DNA of the CDR3 is TGTGCCAGCAGCTTCCCGGGACAGGGGGAGACCCAGTACTTC. Its translation is CASSFPGQGETQYF.

This clonotype was counted many times. The chain is built from TRBV28 and TRBJ2-3, with D possibly matching TRBD2 (6 bases). Trimming pared 4 bases from V and 0 bases from J, leaving 11 bases between. Germline loops: CDR1 MDHEN, CDR2 SYDVKM. The CDR3 runs 15 residues. For the CDR3, the DNA is TGTGCCAGCAGTTACACGGGAGCGAGCACAGATACGCAGTATTTT. It translates to CASSYTGASTDTQYF.

This clonotype has a count of ten or more. The chain employs TRBV7-6 and TRBJ2-1; no clear D. The germline V and J ends were trimmed by 1 base and 8 bases, with 12 bases remaining between them. Germline loops: CDR1 SGHVS, CDR2 FNYEAQ. The CDR3 contains 14 residues. This CDR3 reads CASSLVAVFDEQFF. The CDR3 DNA is TGTGCCAGCAGCTTAGTGGCAGTCTTCGATGAGCAGTTCTTC.

The gene calls are TRBV12-3 or TRBV12-4 and TRBJ1-2; D unresolved. V dropped 3 bases and J dropped 8 bases, with 7 bases sitting between them. The CDR3 is 11 amino acids. Written as DNA, the CDR3 is TGTGCCAGCAGTTTCGGGTGGGGCTACACCTTC. Translated: CASSFGWGYTF.

This chain connects TRBV7-9 to TRBJ2-7; a possible D gene is TRBD1 (5 bases). Germline lookup yields CDR1 SEHNR and CDR2 FQNEAQ (reference sequence). The CDR3 extends over 13 amino acids. Deletions cut 5 bases from V and 3 bases from J, with 11 bases between. CDR3 sequence: CASSAPGNYEQYV. DNA for the CDR3: TGTGCCAGCAGCGCCCCAGGGAACTACGAGCAGTACGTC.

In this sample, this clonotype turned up a few times. CDR3: CASSDNSYEQYV. The CDR3, as DNA: TGCGCCAGCAGTGACAACTCCTACGAGCAGTACGTC. V and J are TRBV10-2 and TRBJ2-7, with unresolved D. The CDR3 is 12 residues long. The germline CDR1 and CDR2 sequences are WSHSY and SAAADI. Trimming pared 3 bases from V and 0 bases from J, leaving 3 bases between.

In this sample, this clonotype turned up a few times. The chain carries TRBV27 and TRBJ1-1; TRBD1 matches at 7 bases. J was trimmed by 1 base and V by 10 bases; bases with no gene match: 6. Germline assignment: CDR1 MNHEY and CDR2 SMNVEV (reference sequence). This CDR3 region has 13 residues. The CDR3 is CATSGGGNTEAFF. CDR3 coding DNA: TGTGCCACCTCAGGGGGAGGGAACACTGAAGCTTTCTTT.

This clonotype was recorded a few times. The rearrangement joins TRBV11-2 to TRBJ1-1; 10 bases align to TRBD1. Germline V lookup: CDR1 SGHAT, CDR2 FQNNGV. Trimming cost V 0 bases and J 6 bases; bases outside gene matches: 1. This CDR3 has 14 amino acids. The CDR3 DNA sequence: TGTGCCAGCAGCTTAGAGGGGACAGGGGCTGAAGCTTTCTTT. It codes for CASSLEGTGAEAFF.

This clonotype was picked up a small number of times. The chain joins TRBV10-3 to TRBJ2-1; the D is unclear. The CDR3 runs to 12 residues. Deletions cut 2 bases from V and 6 bases from J, with 5 bases between. Per germline, CDR1 ENHRY and CDR2 SYGVKD. This chain's CDR3 is CAISETGNEQFF. In nucleotides, the CDR3 is TGTGCCATCAGTGAGACCGGCAATGAGCAGTTCTTC.

The chain recombines TRBV11-1 with TRBJ2-7; 14 bases are shared with TRBD2. Germline loops: CDR1 SGHAT, CDR2 FQDESV (reference sequence). The J segment lost 0 bases and the V segment lost 4 bases, leaving 8 bases of the junction unmatched. The CDR3 is made up of 18 amino acids. The CDR3 bases are TGTGCCAGCAGCTCGCCGACTAGCGGGAGGGGTAGCTCCTACGAGCAGTACTTC. Its translation: CASSSPTSGRGSSYEQYF.

This clonotype has at least ten counts. This chain joins TRBV6-5 and TRBJ2-7, with TRBD2 matching 12 bases. With 0 bases clipped from V and 4 bases from J, the junction kept 4 bases outside the gene matches. Germline V gene lookup returns CDR1 MNHEY and CDR2 SVGAGI. The CDR3 is made up of 16 amino acids. The CDR3 is CASSYSRLAGAYEQYF. CDR3 DNA: TGTGCCAGCAGTTACTCAAGACTAGCGGGAGCATACGAGCAGTACTTC.

V gene TRBV5-1 combines with J gene TRBJ1-5; D is undetermined. V dropped 4 bases and J dropped 0 bases, with 14 bases sitting between them. The germline V gene has CDR1 SGHRS and CDR2 YFSETQ. This CDR3 is built from 16 residues. The CDR3 region has the DNA TGCGCCAGCAGCCCCACGGTAGGGAATAGCAATCAGCCCCAGCATTTT. Protein: CASSPTVGNSNQPQHF.

CDR3 DNA sequence: TGTGCCAGCACCACCCTCTCCGCCCTGAACACTGAAGCTTTCTTT. Residues: CASTTLSALNTEAFF. The chain combines TRBV27 with TRBJ1-1; no clear D. V lost 7 bases and J lost 0, with 15 bases in between. The CDR3 is 15 residues long. The germline gives CDR1 MNHEY, CDR2 SMNVEV (reference sequence).

The chain employs TRBV2 and TRBJ2-4; 8 bases line up with TRBD1. Trimming at V came to 5 bases and at J to 1 base, leaving 7 bases not matched to a gene. CDR3 length: 16 residues. CDR1 is SNHLY, CDR2 FYNNEI, per germline. CDR3 DNA: TGTGCCAGCAGTACCGGACAGGGTTGGGCCAAAAACATTCAGTACTTC. It specifies CASSTGQGWAKNIQYF.

CDR3 DNA sequence: TGTGCCAGCAGCGGAACTGGGGCAGCCAATGAGCAGTTCTTC. Its protein is CASSGTGAANEQFF. The chain employs TRBV9 and TRBJ2-1, with a possible D match to TRBD1 (5 bases). The germline gives CDR1 SGDLS, CDR2 YYNGEE. V lost 3 bases to trimming and J lost 6 bases, with 13 bases between them. This CDR3 spans 14 amino acids.

This clonotype was found many times. The chain combines TRBV27 with TRBJ2-1, with 10 bases aligning to TRBD2. Germline values: CDR1 MNHEY, CDR2 SMNVEV (reference sequence). This CDR3 has 17 residues. With V trimmed by 2 bases and J by 4 bases, 8 bases remained unmatched. The CDR3 loop reads CASSLISLAGAYNEQFF. The CDR3 DNA sequence: TGTGCCAGCAGTTTAATTTCTCTAGCGGGAGCTTACAATGAGCAGTTCTTC.

This clonotype was recorded at least ten times. V and J are TRBV11-2 and TRBJ2-1; 7 positions match TRBD1. CDR1 is SGHAT and CDR2 is FQNNGV in the germline V gene. J was trimmed by 8 bases and V by 2 bases; bases with no gene match: 3. The CDR3 consists of 13 residues. The CDR3, as DNA: TGTGCCAGCAGCTTAACAGGGGACGATGAGCAGTTCTTC. Its protein is CASSLTGDDEQFF.

This clonotype has only a few counts. The chain combines TRBV7-6 with TRBJ1-5, with D unresolved. Germline values: CDR1 SGHVS, CDR2 FNYEAQ. The CDR3 sequence is 15 residues long. Deletions cut 1 base from V and 5 bases from J, with 12 bases between. The DNA for the CDR3 is TGTGCCAGCAGCTTAGTATTGGGAGAGGATCAGCCCCAGCATTTT. The encoded protein is CASSLVLGEDQPQHF.

The rearrangement joins TRBV5-6 to TRBJ1-5; D remains unclear. Trimming cost V 0 bases and J 2 bases, with 9 bases left between them. Germline values: CDR1 SGHDT, CDR2 YYEEEE. The CDR3 is made up of 15 amino acids. This CDR3 is CASSLGSYGNQPQHF. The CDR3 coding sequence is TGTGCCAGCAGCTTGGGGAGTTATGGCAATCAGCCCCAGCATTTT.

This clonotype was seen ten or more times. This chain links TRBV5-1 with TRBJ2-4, with a weak D call TRBD1 (6 bases). Germline-derived CDR1 and CDR2 are SGHRS and YFSETQ. The length of the CDR3 is 16 residues. The V end lost 0 bases, the J end lost 5 bases, and 15 bases lay between the germline ends. The CDR3 sequence is CASSLVSPGVQNIQYF. CDR3 nucleotides: TGCGCCAGCAGCTTGGTGTCACCAGGGGTCCAAAACATTCAGTACTTC.

This clonotype was seen many times. The chain carries TRBV7-9 and TRBJ2-2, with D uncertain. CDR1 and CDR2 from the germline V gene are SEHNR and FQNEAQ (reference sequence). The V end was cut by 2 bases, the J end by 2 bases, with 6 bases between. The CDR3 covers 14 residues. The CDR3 here is CASSLYGNTGELFF. CDR3 nucleotides: TGTGCCAGCAGCTTATACGGAAACACCGGGGAGCTGTTTTTT.

This clonotype was seen ten or more times. The genes are TRBV28 and TRBJ1-6; no definite D call. Germline V gene sequence: CDR1 MDHEN, CDR2 SYDVKM. V was cut by 5 bases and J by 2 bases, with 4 bases left in between. This CDR3 comprises 13 residues. This CDR3 reads CASSPPYNSPLHF. CDR3 nucleotide sequence: TGTGCCAGCAGTCCCCCCTATAATTCACCCCTCCACTTT.